A single sample gave rise to the 12 T cell receptor beta chains below, sequenced in a study of beta chain features in type 1 diabetes. Study-level results: When Type 1 diabetes patients were examined, their TCRB CDR3s proved moderately but significantly shorter in all four CD4+ subsets.

Expressed TCRB transcripts were sequenced because the isolated RNA had all been reverse transcribed beforehand. Sequencing used immunoSEQ multiplex PCR; TCRdb keeps in-frame clones, though not all of them. The table includes more than 100,000 clones, 25% to 35% detected once. Their antigen targets remain unknown. Material: central memory CD4+ T cells from blood. These receptors originate from a woman under 30 with type 1 diabetes.

The chain carries TRBV25-1 and TRBJ2-3; TRBD2 matches at 11 bases. This CDR3 region has 17 residues. CDR1 is MGHDK and CDR2 is SYGVNS in the germline V gene. Unmatched junction bases numbered 13, after V lost 7 bases and J lost 4 bases. CDR3 region: CASTSRRIAGGSDTQYF. The CDR3 DNA sequence: TGTGCCAGCACCTCCCGACGGATAGCGGGGGGGTCAGATACGCAGTATTTT.

The chain carries TRBV29-1 and TRBJ2-1; weak D call: TRBD2 (6 bases). This CDR3 contains 13 residues. The V gene lost 8 bases and the J gene lost 2 bases, with 13 bases spanning the gap. Looked up from germline, CDR1 is SQVTM and CDR2 is ANQGSEA. CDR3 DNA: TGCAGCACCGCGGAGGGAGCCTACAATGAGCAGTTCTTC. It encodes CSTAEGAYNEQFF.

There are a few counts of this clone. The V call is TRBV10-3, the J call TRBJ1-1; D gene ambiguous. V lost 11 bases, J lost 2 bases, and 15 bases lay in between. Germline V lookup: CDR1 ENHRY, CDR2 SYGVKD. CDR3 size: 13 residues. The CDR3 nucleotides read TGTGCCTCCTACGGACTCAAAAACACTGAAGCTTTCTTT. Translation gives CASYGLKNTEAFF.

The J gene is TRBJ2-3, the V gene TRBV6-1, with D maybe TRBD2 (6 bases). Trimming stripped 4 bases from V and 3 bases from J, with 14 bases between. CDR3 length equals 15 residues. The V gene's germline CDR1 is MNHNS and CDR2 SASEGT. CDR3 DNA: TGTGCCAGCAGTGGCGGGAACTGGGTAACAGATACGCAGTATTTT. It yields the protein CASSGGNWVTDTQYF.

The chain has TRBV30 and TRBJ1-2; 9 bases match TRBD1. The V gene end was trimmed by 3 bases and the J gene end by 4 bases; junction bases not matched to a gene: 6. The germline gives CDR1 GTSNPN, CDR2 SVGIG (reference sequence). The CDR3 sequence is 14 residues long. The CDR3 sequence is CAWRSGDRVYGYTF. The CDR3, as DNA: TGTGCCTGGAGGAGTGGGGACAGGGTCTATGGCTACACCTTC.

This clone came up a few times. This rearrangement joins TRBV18 to TRBJ1-1; D unclear. Trimming cost V 3 bases and J 7 bases, with 15 bases left between them. The CDR3 runs 14 residues. Looked up from germline, CDR1 is KGHSH and CDR2 is LQKENI. The CDR3 DNA reads TGTGCCAGCTCACCCGATAGAGAATACCGTGAAGCTTTCTTT. Translation: CASSPDREYREAFF. Full variable domain (missing parts from reference TRBV18 and TRBJ1-1): NAGVMQNPRHLVRRRGQEARLRCSPMKGHSHVYWYRQLPEEGLKFMVYLQKENIIDESGMPKERFSAEFPKEGPSILRIQQVVRGDSAAYFCASSPDREYREAFFGQGTRLTVV.

A few counts support this clone. This chain connects TRBV6-6 to TRBJ2-1; TRBD2 matches 9 bases. With V trimmed by 4 bases and J by 5 bases, 3 bases remained unmatched. This CDR3 contains 14 residues. The germline CDR1 and CDR2 sequences are MNHNY and SVGAGI (reference sequence). CDR3 loop: CASSSPSGDNEQFF. In DNA form, the CDR3 reads TGTGCCAGCAGTTCTCCTAGCGGGGACAATGAGCAGTTCTTC.

V gene TRBV18 combines with J gene TRBJ1-1; TRBD1 matches 7 bases. V gave up 6 bases and J gave up 2 bases; unmatched junction bases: 3. The CDR3 length is 13 residues. Germline V gives CDR1 KGHSH, CDR2 LQKENI. For the CDR3, the DNA is TGTGCCAGCTCCCGGGACAGCAACACTGAAGCTTTCTTT. This gives the protein CASSRDSNTEAFF.

This clone was counted only a few times. The V gene is TRBV18, the J gene TRBJ1-3, with unresolved D. V gave up 2 bases and J gave up 0 bases, with 8 bases separating them. The CDR3 is 15 residues long. Looked up from germline, CDR1 is KGHSH and CDR2 is LQKENI. DNA of the CDR3: TGTGCCAGCTCACCAGTCTCTAACTCTGGAAACACCATATATTTT. Protein product: CASSPVSNSGNTIYF.

The chain links TRBV18 to TRBJ1-2, with D maybe TRBD1 (5 bases). This CDR3 region has 16 residues. The germline V gene has CDR1 KGHSH and CDR2 LQKENI. With 3 bases removed from V and 0 bases from J, the gap between germline ends came to 14 bases. The chain's CDR3 is CASSPGGTEANYGYTF. The CDR3 bases are TGTGCCAGCTCACCCGGCGGGACCGAAGCTAACTATGGCTACACCTTC. Looking up the rest from reference TRBV18 and TRBJ1-2 gives the full variable domain: NAGVMQNPRHLVRRRGQEARLRCSPMKGHSHVYWYRQLPEEGLKFMVYLQKENIIDESGMPKERFSAEFPKEGPSILRIQQVVRGDSAAYFCASSPGGTEANYGYTFGSGTRLTVV.

The rearrangement joins TRBV5-6 to TRBJ2-1; D possibly corresponds to TRBD1 (6 bases). The CDR3 length is 15 residues. The V end was cut by 2 bases, the J end by 8 bases, with 17 bases between. CDR1 SGHDT and CDR2 YYEEEE come from the germline V gene. In nucleotides, the CDR3 is TGTGCCAGCAGCTTACAGGGATGGGGTTGGGATGAGCAGTTCTTC. Translating gives CASSLQGWGWDEQFF.

This rearrangement joins TRBV6-6 to TRBJ1-2, with TRBD1 matching 7 bases. The V segment lost 7 bases and the J segment 8 bases; nucleotides outside the gene matches: 13. The CDR3 sequence is 14 residues long. Looked up from germline, CDR1 is MNHNY and CDR2 is SVGAGI (reference sequence). For the CDR3, the DNA is TGTGCCAGCACCCTTCCCTCGACAGGGTTCGGCTACACCTTC. This sequence encodes CASTLPSTGFGYTF.